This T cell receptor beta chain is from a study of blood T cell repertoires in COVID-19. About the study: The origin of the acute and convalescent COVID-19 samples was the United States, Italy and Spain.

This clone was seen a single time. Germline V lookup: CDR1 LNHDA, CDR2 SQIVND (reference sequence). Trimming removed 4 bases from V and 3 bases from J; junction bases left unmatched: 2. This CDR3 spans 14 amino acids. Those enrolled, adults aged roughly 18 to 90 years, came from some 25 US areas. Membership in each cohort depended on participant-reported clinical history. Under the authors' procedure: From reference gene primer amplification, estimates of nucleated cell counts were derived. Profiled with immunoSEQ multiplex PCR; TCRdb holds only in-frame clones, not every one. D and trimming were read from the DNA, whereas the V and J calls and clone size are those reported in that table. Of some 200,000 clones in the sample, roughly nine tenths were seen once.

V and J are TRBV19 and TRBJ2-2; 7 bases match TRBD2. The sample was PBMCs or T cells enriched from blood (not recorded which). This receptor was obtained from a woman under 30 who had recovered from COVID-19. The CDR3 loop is CASSTRGYTGELFF. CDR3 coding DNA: TGTGCCAGTAGTACGCGGGGGTACACCGGGGAGCTGTTTTTT. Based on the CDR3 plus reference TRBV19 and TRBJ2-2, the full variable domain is DGGITQSPKYLFRKEGQNVTLSCEQNLNHDAMYWYRQDPGQGLRLIYYSQIVNDFQKGDIAEGYSVSREKKESFPLTVTSAQKNPTAFYLCASSTRGYTGELFFGEGSRLTVL.